What follows are 18 T cell receptor beta chains derived from one specimen sequenced in a study of T-cell reconstitution after alpha-beta-depleted transplantation in children. The TCRbeta library was prepared with unique molecular identifiers. TCRdb fed the PCR reads into MiXCR, producing one record per CDR3 protein. The sample includes some 250,000 distinct CDR3 sequences, around 11% seen only once; the top ten take 2% to 3%. The material was PBMCs from the stem cell graft donor, obtained from the stem cell graft. These receptors all stem from a human donor who donated a stem cell graft to a child with acute lymphoblastic leukemia.

This clonotype was detected many times. The chain combines TRBV27 with TRBJ1-6; D perhaps matches TRBD1 (6 bases). Deletions cut 4 bases from V and 9 bases from J, with 19 bases between. Germline CDR1 is MNHEY and CDR2 is SMNVEV (reference sequence). The CDR3 sequence is 16 residues long. CDR3 bases: TGTGCCAGCAGTTCCCTAGGGGGATTAAGCATTTCACCCCTCCACTTT. Its translation: CASSSLGGLSISPLHF.

This clonotype was found many times. This rearrangement joins TRBV20-1 to TRBJ2-1; TRBD1 or TRBD2 may be the D gene (5 bases each). Trimming shortened V by 5 bases and J by 14 bases, and 16 bases separated the two germline ends. The CDR3 is made up of 11 amino acids. CDR1 and CDR2 (germline): DFQATT, SNEGSKA (reference sequence). The CDR3 nucleotides are TGCAGTGCTTTCCGGGACCACCTTAAGTTCTTC. It translates to CSAFRDHLKFF.

Turning to this clonotype: A read error may explain this, as a much larger clone is one base away. The V gene is TRBV12-3 or TRBV12-4, the J gene TRBJ1-1, with D unresolved. The CDR3 sequence is 13 residues long. The CDR3 bases are TGTGGCAGCAGTTTAGCGCTGTTCAGACAAGTCTTCTTT. Translated, it gives CGSSLALFRQVFF.

This clonotype has just one count. The J gene is TRBJ2-7, the V gene TRBV25-1; no reliable D call. The CDR3 loop spans 11 amino acids. CDR1 MGHDK and CDR2 SYGVNS come from the germline V gene. Trimming took 4 bases from V and 7 from J, leaving 8 bases between them. The CDR3 region has the DNA TGTGCCAGCAGTGCCACTGGGGAGCAGTACTTC. Residues: CASSATGEQYF.

This clonotype was counted at least ten times. V is TRBV5-4 and J is TRBJ2-1; perhaps D is TRBD1 or TRBD2 (5 bases each). This CDR3 spans 14 amino acids. Germline CDR1 SGHNT, CDR2 YYREEE (reference sequence). The V and J ends lost 4 bases and 6 bases respectively, with 14 bases between them. DNA of the CDR3: TGTGCCAGCAGCCACCGGGACGGACTCAATGAGCAGTTCTTC. Translating gives CASSHRDGLNEQFF.

This clonotype occurred many times. The rearrangement uses TRBV20-1 and TRBJ1-5, with D unclear. With 0 bases removed from V and 6 bases from J, the gap between germline ends came to 12 bases. This CDR3 comprises 14 residues. Germline lookup yields CDR1 DFQATT and CDR2 SNEGSKA (reference sequence). This CDR3 reads CSARDRAGSQPQHF. CDR3 in DNA: TGCAGTGCTAGAGATCGGGCGGGGAGTCAGCCCCAGCATTTT.

The sample holds many counts of this clonotype. V and J are TRBV7-2 and TRBJ2-1; 11 nucleotides agree with TRBD2. This CDR3 has 16 residues. Losses at the gene ends were 4 bases for V and 2 bases for J; bases not matched to a gene: 4. Germline assignment: CDR1 SGHTA and CDR2 FQGNSA. CDR3 in DNA: TGTGCCAGCAGCTCCCTAGCGGGGGGCCCCTACAATGAGCAGTTCTTC. It is translated as CASSSLAGGPYNEQFF. Full variable domain (rest looked up from reference TRBV7-2 and TRBJ2-1): GAGVSQSPSNKVTEKGKDVELRCDPISGHTALYWYRQSLGQGLEFLIYFQGNSAPDKSGLPSDRFSAERTGGSVSTLTIQRTQQEDSAVYLCASSSLAGGPYNEQFFGPGTRLTVL.

This clonotype was observed at least ten times. The chain joins TRBV29-1 to TRBJ2-7; D possibly corresponds to TRBD2 (5 bases). V gave up 6 bases and J gave up 5 bases, with 11 bases separating them. Looked up from germline, CDR1 is SQVTM and CDR2 is ANQGSEA. There are 11 residues in the CDR3. As DNA, the CDR3 is TGCAGCGTCGGTCGGGAACACGAGCAGTACTTC. Translated, it gives CSVGREHEQYF.

The chain recombines TRBV27 with TRBJ1-1, with D tentatively TRBD1 (5 bases). Germline loops: CDR1 MNHEY, CDR2 SMNVEV (reference sequence). Trimming cost V 5 bases and J 4 bases, with 14 bases left between them. CDR3 size: 14 residues. The DNA of the CDR3 is TGTGCCAGCAGTACACGAGCAGGGATCACTGAAGCTTTCTTT. It yields the protein CASSTRAGITEAFF.

This clonotype was detected many times. The rearrangement links TRBV4-3 to TRBJ2-7, with D unclear. The V gene's germline CDR1 is LGHNA and CDR2 YSLEER. The CDR3 runs 17 residues. Trimming took 0 bases from V and 2 from J, leaving 17 bases between them. CDR3 sequence reads: CASSQDFLGRAAYEQYF. The CDR3 coding sequence is TGCGCCAGCAGCCAAGATTTTTTAGGCCGGGCTGCCTACGAGCAGTACTTC.

This clonotype was found a few times. The chain recombines TRBV20-1 with TRBJ2-1; D gene ambiguous. The CDR3 extends over 14 amino acids. V was clipped by 4 bases and J by 2 bases, with 12 bases between them. Per germline, CDR1 DFQATT and CDR2 SNEGSKA (reference sequence). In DNA form, the CDR3 reads TGCAGTGCTAATAAGCGTGAAGCCTACAATGAGCAGTTCTTC. It translates to CSANKREAYNEQFF.

This clonotype showed up many times. The rearrangement uses TRBV27 and TRBJ2-3; D is possibly TRBD1 (6 bases). The CDR3 length is 16 residues. Germline V lookup: CDR1 MNHEY, CDR2 SMNVEV (reference sequence). Trimming shortened V by 10 bases and J by 2 bases, and 22 bases separated the two germline ends. CDR3 nucleotide sequence: TGTGCCACCTCCACTTTCAGGGGCTCCTACACAGATACGCAGTATTTT. This translates into CATSTFRGSYTDTQYF.

CDR3 amino acids: CASRGGTGHNEQFF. The CDR3 nucleotides read TGTGCCAGTAGAGGCGGGACAGGGCACAATGAGCAGTTCTTC. This sequence joins TRBV19 and TRBJ2-1; 9 nucleotides line up with TRBD1. Germline CDR1 reads LNHDA; CDR2 reads SQIVND (reference sequence). The CDR3 consists of 14 residues. After removal of 6 bases from V and 5 bases from J, the junction contained 5 bases not matched to a gene. Complete variable domain (other parts from reference TRBV19 and TRBJ2-1): DGGITQSPKYLFRKEGQNVTLSCEQNLNHDAMYWYRQDPGQGLRLIYYSQIVNDFQKGDIAEGYSVSREKKESFPLTVTSAQKNPTAFYLCASRGGTGHNEQFFGPGTRLTVL.

This clonotype was counted at least ten times. V and J are TRBV29-1 and TRBJ1-2; perhaps TRBD1 as D (5 bases). The CDR3 loop spans 14 amino acids. V lost 0 bases and J lost 6, with 14 bases in between. Germline assignment: CDR1 SQVTM and CDR2 ANQGSEA. The CDR3 DNA reads as TGCAGCGTTGAAGATCTCGAGGGGATGGATGGCTACACCTTC. Protein product: CSVEDLEGMDGYTF.

A word on this clonotype: A much larger clone differs from this one at a single base, so this may be a read error. This rearrangement joins TRBV29-1 to TRBJ2-4; possible D gene TRBD2, 5 bases. The CDR3 runs to 13 residues. Germline V gene lookup returns CDR1 SQVTM and CDR2 ANQGSEA. V lost 2 bases, J lost 12 bases, and 17 bases lay in between. The CDR3 loop is CSVEIEAGGSQYF. The CDR3, as DNA: TGCAGCGTTGAAATCGAGGCGGGCGGCAGTCAGTACTTC.

This clonotype was observed many times. This rearrangement joins TRBV5-1 to TRBJ2-7; TRBD2 is a possible D gene (7 bases). CDR1 and CDR2 (germline): SGHRS, YFSETQ. V was cut by 1 base and J by 5 bases, with 13 bases left in between. The CDR3 has 14 amino acids. The CDR3 DNA follows: TGCGCCAGCAGCTTGAGGACCGGGGGGCACGAGCAGTACTTC. It encodes CASSLRTGGHEQYF.

This clonotype was recorded many times. The chain carries TRBV9 and TRBJ2-2; D is unclear. This CDR3 has 14 amino acids. Germline lookup yields CDR1 SGDLS and CDR2 YYNGEE. Trimming pared 0 bases from V and 4 bases from J, leaving 7 bases between. The CDR3 DNA is TGTGCCAGCAGCGTAGCGAGTTCCACCGGGGAGCTGTTTTTT. Amino acids: CASSVASSTGELFF.

The sample holds many counts of this clonotype. The genes are TRBV12-3 or TRBV12-4 and TRBJ2-7; the D is unclear. The germline V and J ends were trimmed by 4 bases and 3 bases, with 16 bases remaining between them. The CDR3 totals 15 residues. This CDR3 is CASSSPFARGYEQYF. In DNA, the CDR3 is TGTGCCAGCAGTTCCCCCTTTGCGAGAGGCTACGAGCAGTACTTC.